This T cell receptor (beta chain) stems from a study of shared clonotypes between healthy human individuals. Study at large: Donors had three CD4 naive, three CD4 memory, two CD8 naive and one CD8 memory plate apiece. Overall study results and limits: Among donors, sharing of clonotypes was expected to be affected by sequencing depth.

Terminally differentiated effector memory CD45RA+ cells were excluded from the naive CD8 cells, which were CD45RO-negative and positively selected for CCR7. Assay execution took place at the deep level. This table comes from immunoSEQ multiplex PCR, and its TCRdb copy is limited to in-frame clones, with some not included. The table lists around 2,000,000 clones, about 95% of them singletons. Trimming pared 7 bases from V and 5 bases from J, leaving 17 bases between. There are 14 residues in the CDR3. Germline values: CDR1 MNHNS, CDR2 SASEGT. Worth noting for this clone: Antigen unknown.

The chain combines TRBV6-1 with TRBJ2-5; perhaps TRBD1 as D (5 bases). Source material: naive CD8+ T cells sorted from blood. The receptor was isolated from a man aged 18 to 30 in good health. The CDR3: CASTPWGGLETQYF. The DNA for the CDR3 is TGTGCCAGCACCCCCTGGGGCGGTCTGGAGACCCAGTACTTC.